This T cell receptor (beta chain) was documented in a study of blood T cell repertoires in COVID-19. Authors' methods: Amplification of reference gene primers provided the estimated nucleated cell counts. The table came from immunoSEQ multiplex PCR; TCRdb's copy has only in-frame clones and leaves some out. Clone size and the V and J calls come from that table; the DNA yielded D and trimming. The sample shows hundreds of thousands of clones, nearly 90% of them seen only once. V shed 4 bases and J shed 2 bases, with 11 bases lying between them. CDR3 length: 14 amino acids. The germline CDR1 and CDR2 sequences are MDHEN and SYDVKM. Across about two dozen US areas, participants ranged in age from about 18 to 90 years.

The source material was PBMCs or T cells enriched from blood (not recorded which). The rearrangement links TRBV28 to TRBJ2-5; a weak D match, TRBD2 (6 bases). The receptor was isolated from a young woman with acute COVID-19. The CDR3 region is CASSWPGLQETQYF. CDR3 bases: TGTGCCAGCAGTTGGCCGGGACTTCAAGAGACCCAGTACTTC. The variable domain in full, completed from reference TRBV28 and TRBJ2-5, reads DVKVTQSSRYLVKRTGEKVFLECVQDMDHENMFWYRQDPGLGLRLIYFSYDVKMKEKGDIPEGYSVSREKKERFSLILESASTNQTSMYLCASSWPGLQETQYFGPGTRLLVL.